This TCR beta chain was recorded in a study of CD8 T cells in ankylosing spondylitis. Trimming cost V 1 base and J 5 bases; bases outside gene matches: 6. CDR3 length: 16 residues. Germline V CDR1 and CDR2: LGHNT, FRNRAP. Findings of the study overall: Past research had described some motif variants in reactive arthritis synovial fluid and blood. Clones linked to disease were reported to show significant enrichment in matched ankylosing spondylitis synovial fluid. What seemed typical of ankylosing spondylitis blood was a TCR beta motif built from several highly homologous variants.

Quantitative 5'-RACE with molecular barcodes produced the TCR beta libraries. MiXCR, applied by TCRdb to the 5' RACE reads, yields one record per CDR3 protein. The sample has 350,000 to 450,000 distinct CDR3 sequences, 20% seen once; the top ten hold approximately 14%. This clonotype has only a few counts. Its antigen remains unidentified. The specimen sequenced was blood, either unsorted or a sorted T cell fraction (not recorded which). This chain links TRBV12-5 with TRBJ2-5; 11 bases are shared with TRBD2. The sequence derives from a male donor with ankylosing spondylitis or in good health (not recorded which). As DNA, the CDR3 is TGTGCTAGTGGTTTGGACACTAGCGGGGGTTGGGAGACCCAGTACTTC. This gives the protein CASGLDTSGGWETQYF.